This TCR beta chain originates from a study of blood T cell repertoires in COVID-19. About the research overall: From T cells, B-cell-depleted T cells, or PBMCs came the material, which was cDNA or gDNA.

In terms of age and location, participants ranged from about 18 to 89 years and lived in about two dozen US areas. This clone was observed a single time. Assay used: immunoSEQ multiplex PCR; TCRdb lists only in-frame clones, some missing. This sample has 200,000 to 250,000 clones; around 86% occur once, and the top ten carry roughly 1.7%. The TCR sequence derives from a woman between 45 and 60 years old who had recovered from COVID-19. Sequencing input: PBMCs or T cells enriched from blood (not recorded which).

CDR3 in DNA: TGTGCCAGCAGCACCGGGACTAGCGCATTGGGGACGCAGTATTTT. Translating gives CASSTGTSALGTQYF. This chain links TRBV7-2 with TRBJ2-3, with 10 bases that match TRBD2. The ends lost 5 bases at V and 9 bases at J; junction bases unmatched: 11. CDR3 length equals 15 residues. Germline V gives CDR1 SGHTA, CDR2 FQGNSA. Full variable domain (rest looked up from reference TRBV7-2 and TRBJ2-3): GAGVSQSPSNKVTEKGKDVELRCDPISGHTALYWYRQSLGQGLEFLIYFQGNSAPDKSGLPSDRFSAERTGGSVSTLTIQRTQQEDSAVYLCASSTGTSALGTQYFGPGTRLTVL.